This T cell receptor beta chain appears in the sequencing data of a study of shared clonotypes between healthy human individuals (dated by TCRdb to 2020 to 2021). About the full investigation: Three men and two women, aged 18 to 49 years, made up the cohort. For each donor, CD4 naive and CD4 memory were each run on three plates, CD8 naive on two plates, and CD8 memory on one plate. Blood TCR repertoires of a handful of healthy adults were deeply sequenced to estimate repertoire size and the extent of clonotype sharing between individuals. Each donor's leukapheresis produced roughly between about 0.9 and 9.5 billion PBMCs. Different laboratories and diverse techniques were used to prepare libraries and sequence TCR repertoires, to increase sequencing depth and limit assay-specific biases.

Beyond this particular receptor, the publication reports: Pairwise subsampling indicated that sequencing depth was expected to affect the degree of clonotype sharing among donors. Only blood was sampled, and tissue TCR repertoires likely differ from those in blood. When a few donors were compared, the shared fraction of clonotypes was around 5% for naive CD4, approximately 3.3% for naive CD8, roughly 2.5% for memory CD4, and under 0.5% for memory CD8. Estimated clonotype richness was generally larger for naive than for memory subsets. Because the study included a small number of donors, the genetic and exposure-history diversity represented was limited. Incomplete sequencing was indicated by rarefaction of sorted-subset datasets, despite the large sequencing depth. Compared with non-shared clonotypes, the clonotypes found in all four sorted-subset donors had higher generation probabilities.

For the CD8 naive samples, CD45RO-negative cells were positively selected for CCR7, yielding a CD45RA+CCR7+ population from which TemRA cells were excluded. Healthy HIV-negative adults with no recently reported acute infections or vaccinations were included as donors. Only Caucasian adults living in Nashville, Tennessee, USA were represented among the donors. Blood was obtained by leukapheresis, after which PBMCs were separated by Ficoll-Histopaque density gradient centrifugation and cryopreserved in liquid nitrogen vapor phase. Purity and quantity of every magnetically sorted T cell population were checked by analytical flow cytometry. Each sorted fraction had its genomic DNA isolated and then quantified by UV absorbance on a Nanodrop 2000c. TCR CDR3 regions were amplified from genomic DNA by multiplex PCR using the deep immunoSEQ assay. Extracted genomic DNA from each cell subset was distributed evenly across all wells of several immunoSEQ 96-well plates, and each plate was treated as a replicate. For sorted subsets, about 200 ng genomic DNA, equal to tens of thousands of T cell genomes, was loaded into each replicate PCR. Purified libraries were measured with a Qubit 3.0 fluorometer, size-checked on a Bioanalyzer 2100, and measured again with the KAPA Library Quantification kit. Every immunoSEQ 96-well plate was sequenced on a separate single-read 150-cycle Illumina NextSeq 550 flow cell. Per the authors' processing: Because only junctional sequences without quality scores were contained in the immunoSEQ output, filtering matching that applied to full-length reads could not be performed. To assign V/J genes and CDR3, sequences were annotated against IMGT germline references using PyIR, a Python wrapper for IgBLAST v1.9. Reads were filtered out if the reads had weak V/J assignments (E-value above 1e-6), no CDR3, stop codons, out-of-frame junctions, or ambiguous translated residues. A V3J clonotype was defined by an identical inferred V gene, J gene, and CDR3 amino acid sequence. The percentage overlap between two repertoires was calculated by dividing the number of shared unique clonotypes by the size of the smaller repertoire. Richness of each repertoire was evaluated using RTK rarefaction, the Chao1 estimator, and Recon v2.1 estimates of unobserved clonotypes. OLGA was used to compute generation probabilities for all TCRbeta clonotypes that the gDNA method yielded from several donors. What TCRdb holds here is the immuneACCESS table cut down to in-frame rearrangements. Part of the clones is not present; checked against another copy, under half of the missing clones reflect an unresolved V gene, and the others are unexplained. V and J calls and clone size come straight from that table; D and trimming were deduced from the DNA. This sample holds around 2.1 million clones; about 92% were observed only once. Of the sample, more than 1.5% falls within the top ten clones.

V is clipped by 4 bases and J by 5 bases, and the sequence between their germline boundaries is 15 bases long. The germline V gene (reference sequence) yields SEHNR for CDR1 and FQNEAQ for CDR2. The CDR3 runs 14 residues from the cysteine to the phenylalanine. Only the CDR3 region is kept as DNA, spanning 42 bases read in frame from base 1. With respect to this clone: What antigen it recognizes has not been identified. The input lacks base qualities; no much larger clone sits a single base away.

The chain links TRBV7-9 with TRBJ2-7; 6 matching bases give a weak D call of TRBD2. The receptor's source is a man between 18 and 35 years old in good health. Some clones in this sample may be carry-over from other donors' samples. The sample comprised naive CD8+ T cells from PBMCs. The meaning of the sample's cell subset or site label: CD45RA+CCR7+. Here the CDR3 is given as CASSYAGSQDEQYF. The DNA is TGTGCCAGCAGCTATGCGGGGTCCCAGGACGAGCAGTACTTC.